This passage covers 28 T cell receptor beta chains from one sample sequenced in a study of blood T cell repertoires in COVID-19. Method: immunoSEQ multiplex PCR; TCRdb's copy keeps in-frame clones and lacks some. The sample carries a few hundred thousand clones, roughly nine tenths recorded once. The specimen was PBMCs or T cells enriched from blood (not recorded which). The source of these receptors is a woman between 25 and 40 years old who had recovered from COVID-19.

This clone was counted once. The chain links TRBV7-8 to TRBJ1-2, with D unresolved. The CDR3 spans 13 residues. Trimming shortened V by 4 bases and J by 3 bases, and 9 bases separated the two germline ends. Looked up from germline, CDR1 is SGHVS and CDR2 is FQNEAQ. CDR3 loop: CASSSRSDYGYTF. The CDR3, as DNA: TGTGCCAGCAGCTCACGGTCGGACTATGGCTACACCTTC.

The V call is TRBV2, the J call TRBJ2-7, with 10 positions matching TRBD1. The germline V gene has CDR1 SNHLY and CDR2 FYNNEI. V lost 6 bases, J lost 6 bases, and 8 bases stayed unmatched. The CDR3 is 14 amino acids. The DNA of the CDR3 is TGTGCCAGCAGCACCGGGACAGGGGTTTCCGAGCAGTACTTC. Residues: CASSTGTGVSEQYF.

This clone turned up a few times. The rearrangement joins TRBV3-1 (or the pseudogene TRBV3-2) to TRBJ2-7, with a possible D match to TRBD2 (6 bases). V lost 5 bases and J 3 bases, leaving 11 bases between the germline ends. This CDR3 has 13 residues. From germline, CDR1 is LGHDT and CDR2 YNNKEL (reference sequence). The CDR3 region is CASSSGLNYEQYF. The DNA for the CDR3 is TGTGCCAGCAGCTCGGGACTGAACTACGAGCAGTACTTC.

Only one count was recorded for this clone. The chain uses TRBV7-2 and TRBJ1-1, with 8 positions matching TRBD1. Trimming cost V 5 bases and J 4 bases; bases outside gene matches: 9. CDR1 is SGHTA, CDR2 FQGNSA, per germline. The CDR3 is 15 amino acids. The CDR3 protein is CASSPRQGALTEAFF. CDR3 sequence (DNA): TGTGCCAGCAGCCCCCGGCAGGGGGCGCTCACTGAAGCTTTCTTT. Looking up the rest from reference TRBV7-2 and TRBJ1-1 gives the full variable domain: GAGVSQSPSNKVTEKGKDVELRCDPISGHTALYWYRQSLGQGLEFLIYFQGNSAPDKSGLPSDRFSAERTGGSVSTLTIQRTQQEDSAVYLCASSPRQGALTEAFFGQGTRLTVV.

This clone was detected a few times. The genes are TRBV7-2 and TRBJ1-1; the match to TRBD1 covers 7 bases. The CDR3 spans 17 residues. V lost 2 bases, J lost 0 bases, and 9 bases stayed unmatched. Germline CDR1 reads SGHTA; CDR2 reads FQGNSA. CDR3 in DNA: TGTGCCAGCAGCTTACGACAGGGTAATCTCATGAACACTGAAGCTTTCTTT. It specifies CASSLRQGNLMNTEAFF.

The J gene is TRBJ1-2, the V gene TRBV7-9; D ambiguous. Trimming removed 5 bases from V and 8 bases from J, with 9 bases in between. The germline V gene encodes CDR1 SEHNR and CDR2 FQNEAQ (reference sequence). The CDR3 extends over 11 amino acids. The CDR3 DNA is TGTGCCAGCAGCGCGCTAGCAGGCTACACCTTC. Amino acids: CASSALAGYTF.

The J gene is TRBJ2-2, the V gene TRBV10-3, with TRBD2 matching over 7 bases. Germline CDR1 reads ENHRY; CDR2 reads SYGVKD. The CDR3 sequence is 15 residues long. With 6 bases clipped from V and 2 bases from J, the junction kept 6 bases outside the gene matches. This chain's CDR3 is CAIRMSGINTGELFF. The CDR3, as DNA: TGTGCCATCAGGATGAGCGGGATAAACACCGGGGAGCTGTTTTTT.

The chain has TRBV6-1 and TRBJ1-2, with D tentatively TRBD1 (5 bases). The CDR3 runs 13 residues. Deletions cut 2 bases from V and 3 bases from J, with 7 bases between. Germline CDR1 reads MNHNS; CDR2 reads SASEGT. CDR3 region: CASSELGDYGYTF. DNA of the CDR3: TGTGCCAGCAGTGAACTAGGGGACTATGGCTACACCTTC.

V is TRBV5-1 and J is TRBJ2-7; D might be TRBD1 (5 bases). With 4 bases removed from V and 0 bases from J, the gap between germline ends came to 14 bases. Germline CDR1 reads SGHRS; CDR2 reads YFSETQ. This CDR3 spans 15 amino acids. The CDR3 here is CASSNRQLSSYEQYF. The CDR3 nucleotides read TGCGCCAGCAGCAACCGACAGCTTAGCTCCTACGAGCAGTACTTC.

The V call is TRBV13, the J call TRBJ2-5, with D possibly matching TRBD1 (5 bases). The CDR3 runs 14 residues. Germline CDR1 and CDR2: PRHDT and FYEKMQ (reference sequence). The V end was cut by 2 bases, the J end by 3 bases, with 10 bases between. The CDR3 reads CASSLQGREETQYF. In nucleotides, the CDR3 is TGTGCCAGCAGCTTACAAGGCAGGGAAGAGACCCAGTACTTC.

V gene TRBV5-1 combines with J gene TRBJ2-5, with 8 bases identical to TRBD1. The CDR3 covers 14 residues. The J segment lost 2 bases and the V segment lost 6 bases, leaving 6 bases of the junction unmatched. The germline gives CDR1 SGHRS, CDR2 YFSETQ. CDR3 residues: CASTDRGLQETQYF. In nucleotides, the CDR3 is TGCGCCAGCACCGACAGGGGTTTACAAGAGACCCAGTACTTC. Full variable domain (missing parts from reference TRBV5-1 and TRBJ2-5): KAGVTQTPRYLIKTRGQQVTLSCSPISGHRSVSWYQQTPGQGLQFLFEYFSETQRNKGNFPGRFSGRQFSNSRSEMNVSTLELGDSALYLCASTDRGLQETQYFGPGTRLLVL.

This chain uses TRBV29-1 with TRBJ1-3; no firm D call. CDR3 length: 12 residues. CDR1 SQVTM and CDR2 ANQGSEA come from the germline V gene. V lost 3 bases, J lost 4 bases, and 7 bases lay in between. This CDR3 is CSVEEWGNTIYF. In DNA form, the CDR3 reads TGCAGCGTTGAGGAGTGGGGAAACACCATATATTTT.

This chain joins TRBV5-1 and TRBJ2-5; 11 bases are shared with TRBD2. Germline V gives CDR1 SGHRS, CDR2 YFSETQ. This CDR3 is 17 amino acids long. V was clipped by 0 bases and J by 0 bases; unmatched bases: 4. CDR3 amino acids: CASSLGLAGTDQETQYF. The CDR3 region has the DNA TGCGCCAGCAGCTTGGGACTAGCGGGGACTGACCAAGAGACCCAGTACTTC. Drawing the rest from reference TRBV5-1 and TRBJ2-5, the complete variable domain is KAGVTQTPRYLIKTRGQQVTLSCSPISGHRSVSWYQQTPGQGLQFLFEYFSETQRNKGNFPGRFSGRQFSNSRSEMNVSTLELGDSALYLCASSLGLAGTDQETQYFGPGTRLLVL.

This clone is a singleton in its sample. The rearrangement uses TRBV18 and TRBJ2-1; 11 bases line up with TRBD2. CDR1 is KGHSH and CDR2 is LQKENI in the germline V gene. With V trimmed by 1 base and J by 5 bases, 4 bases remained unmatched. The length of the CDR3 is 16 residues. The DNA for the CDR3 is TGTGCCAGCTCACCACAGACTAGCGGGGCTAACAATGAGCAGTTCTTC. Amino acid sequence: CASSPQTSGANNEQFF.

The J gene is TRBJ2-1, the V gene TRBV19, with 9 nucleotides matching TRBD1. V lost 7 bases, J lost 4 bases, and 8 bases stayed unmatched. The germline CDR1 and CDR2 sequences are LNHDA and SQIVND (reference sequence). The CDR3 has 15 amino acids. The CDR3 loop reads CASTNTDRGYNEQFF. CDR3 sequence (DNA): TGTGCCAGTACAAACACCGACAGGGGGTACAATGAGCAGTTCTTC. Drawing the rest from reference TRBV19 and TRBJ2-1, the complete variable domain is DGGITQSPKYLFRKEGQNVTLSCEQNLNHDAMYWYRQDPGQGLRLIYYSQIVNDFQKGDIAEGYSVSREKKESFPLTVTSAQKNPTAFYLCASTNTDRGYNEQFFGPGTRLTVL.

The gene calls are TRBV7-9 and TRBJ2-1; D remains unclear. CDR1 and CDR2 (germline): SEHNR, FQNEAQ (reference sequence). The CDR3 is 15 amino acids. The germline V and J ends were trimmed by 1 base and 7 bases, with 14 bases remaining between them. The CDR3 protein is CASSLDTIPGNEQFF. For the CDR3, the DNA is TGTGCCAGCAGCTTAGATACGATCCCCGGTAATGAGCAGTTCTTC.

This chain joins TRBV28 and TRBJ1-2; the match to TRBD1 covers 9 bases. This CDR3 has 16 amino acids. Unmatched junction bases numbered 6, after V lost 2 bases and J lost 2 bases. CDR1 and CDR2 from the germline V gene are MDHEN and SYDVKM. The chain's CDR3 is CASSLGTGKTNYGYTF. The CDR3 region has the DNA TGTGCCAGCAGTTTAGGGACAGGGAAAACGAACTATGGCTACACCTTC.

This sequence joins TRBV3-1 (or the pseudogene TRBV3-2) and TRBJ2-7, with D possibly TRBD2 on 6 matching bases. V shed 5 bases and J shed 3 bases, with 14 bases lying between them. In germline, CDR1 is LGHDT, CDR2 YNNKEL (reference sequence). The CDR3 extends over 14 amino acids. CDR3 residues: CASSDAGMNYEQYF. The CDR3 DNA is TGTGCCAGCAGCGACGCGGGAATGAACTACGAGCAGTACTTC.

The chain is built from TRBV5-1 and TRBJ2-6; TRBD1 might be the D (7 bases). The CDR3 consists of 17 residues. Trimming stripped 0 bases from V and 0 bases from J, with 10 bases between. CDR1 is SGHRS and CDR2 is YFSETQ in the germline V gene. CDR3 region: CASSLVRGASGANVLTF. The CDR3 region has the DNA TGCGCCAGCAGCTTGGTCAGGGGGGCCTCTGGGGCCAACGTCCTGACTTTC.

V and J are TRBV4-1 and TRBJ1-2; no definite D call. Trimming pared 4 bases from V and 1 base from J, leaving 10 bases between. The CDR3 loop spans 14 amino acids. Germline CDR1 is MGHRA and CDR2 is YSYEKL. CDR3 nucleotide sequence: TGCGCCAGCAGCCCAGGTTTTATTAACTATGGCTACACCTTC. Amino acids: CASSPGFINYGYTF.

This chain uses TRBV7-6 with TRBJ1-2; 8 nucleotides align to TRBD1. V trimming: 5 bases; J trimming: 4 bases; junction bases outside the gene matches: 3. Germline V lookup: CDR1 SGHVS, CDR2 FNYEAQ. This CDR3 has 13 amino acids. The CDR3 DNA reads as TGTGCCAGCAGCCCCGGGACAGGCTATGGCTACACCTTC. Translated: CASSPGTGYGYTF.

CDR3 protein: CASSFDRATNEKLFF. The CDR3 DNA reads as TGCGCCAGCAGCTTCGACAGGGCCACTAATGAAAAACTGTTTTTT. This chain links TRBV5-1 with TRBJ1-4, with 7 bases matching TRBD1. The CDR3 extends over 15 amino acids. Unmatched junction bases numbered 3, after V lost 2 bases and J lost 2 bases. Germline lookup yields CDR1 SGHRS and CDR2 YFSETQ. Based on the CDR3 plus reference TRBV5-1 and TRBJ1-4, the full variable domain is KAGVTQTPRYLIKTRGQQVTLSCSPISGHRSVSWYQQTPGQGLQFLFEYFSETQRNKGNFPGRFSGRQFSNSRSEMNVSTLELGDSALYLCASSFDRATNEKLFFGSGTQLSVL.

The V and J genes are TRBV12-3 or TRBV12-4 and TRBJ1-5, with a possible D match to TRBD1 (6 bases). The CDR3 runs 13 residues. Trimming cost V 6 bases and J 5 bases, with 11 bases left between them. CDR3 sequence reads: CASRPGQHQPQHF. DNA of the CDR3: TGTGCCAGCAGGCCGGGACAACATCAGCCCCAGCATTTT.

The J gene is TRBJ2-2, the V gene TRBV15, with 9 bases matching TRBD2. Germline V gene sequence: CDR1 LNHNV, CDR2 YYDKDF (reference sequence). After removal of 6 bases from V and 4 bases from J, the junction contained 6 bases not matched to a gene. This CDR3 spans 15 amino acids. CDR3 protein: CATSPRLAATGELFF. CDR3 DNA: TGTGCCACCAGTCCAAGACTAGCGGCCACCGGGGAGCTGTTTTTT.

V and J are TRBV5-4 and TRBJ2-3; TRBD2 agrees at 9 bases. V dropped 0 bases and J dropped 6; count of bases not matched to a gene: 5. The CDR3 is made up of 15 amino acids. The germline V gene encodes CDR1 SGHNT and CDR2 YYREEE (reference sequence). The CDR3 loop is CASSLALAGPDTQYF. DNA for the CDR3: TGTGCCAGCAGCTTGGCCCTAGCGGGACCGGATACGCAGTATTTT. The whole variable domain, remainder taken from reference TRBV5-4 and TRBJ2-3, is ETGVTQSPTHLIKTRGQQVTLRCSSQSGHNTVSWYQQALGQGPQFIFQYYREEENGRGNFPPRFSGLQFPNYSSELNVNALELDDSALYLCASSLALAGPDTQYFGPGTRLTVL.

The chain uses TRBV7-2 and TRBJ1-2; D uncertain. Germline-derived CDR1 and CDR2 are SGHTA and FQGNSA. This CDR3 has 17 residues. Trimming removed 3 bases from V and 7 bases from J, with 24 bases in between. Here the CDR3 reads CASSFPVGHAWRGGYTF. CDR3 DNA sequence: TGTGCCAGCAGCTTCCCGGTTGGGCACGCCTGGCGTGGTGGCTACACCTTC.

The chain uses TRBV6-5 and TRBJ2-7; TRBD1 matches at 7 bases. V was pared by 5 bases and J by 0 bases, with 7 bases of the junction left unmatched. This CDR3 is built from 15 residues. Germline CDR1 is MNHEY and CDR2 is SVGAGI. CDR3 coding DNA: TGTGCCAGCAGTCCCGGGGACAGTAGCTCCTACGAGCAGTACTTC. Protein: CASSPGDSSSYEQYF.

This clone was picked up one time. The chain combines TRBV6-5 with TRBJ2-5; tentative D call: TRBD1 (6 bases). The V gene lost 0 bases and the J gene lost 2 bases, with 13 bases spanning the gap. From germline, CDR1 is MNHEY and CDR2 SVGAGI. This CDR3 is 16 amino acids long. The CDR3 DNA reads TGTGCCAGCAGTTACTCTTGGCAGGGGAGACAAGAGACCCAGTACTTC. Its protein is CASSYSWQGRQETQYF.